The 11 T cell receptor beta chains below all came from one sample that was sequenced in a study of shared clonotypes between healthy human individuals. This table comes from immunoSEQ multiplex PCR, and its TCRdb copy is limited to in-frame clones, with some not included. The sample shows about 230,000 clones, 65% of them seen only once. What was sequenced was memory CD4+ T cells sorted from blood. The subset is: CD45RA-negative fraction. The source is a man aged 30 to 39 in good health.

The CDR3 DNA reads TGCGCCAGCTCGAGACAGGACTCCTACAATGAGCAGTTCTTC. As protein: CASSRQDSYNEQFF. The V gene is TRBV5-1, the J gene TRBJ2-1, with D possibly matching TRBD1 (6 bases). The CDR3 sequence is 14 residues long. The V gene's germline CDR1 is SGHRS and CDR2 YFSETQ. The germline V and J ends were trimmed by 7 bases and 0 bases, with 11 bases remaining between them.

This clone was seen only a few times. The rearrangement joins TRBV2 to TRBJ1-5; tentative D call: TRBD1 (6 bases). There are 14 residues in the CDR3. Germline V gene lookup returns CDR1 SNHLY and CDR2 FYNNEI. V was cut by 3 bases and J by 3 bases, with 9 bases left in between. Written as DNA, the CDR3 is TGTGCCAGCAGTGATCGGACAGACAATCAGCCCCAGCATTTT. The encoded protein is CASSDRTDNQPQHF.

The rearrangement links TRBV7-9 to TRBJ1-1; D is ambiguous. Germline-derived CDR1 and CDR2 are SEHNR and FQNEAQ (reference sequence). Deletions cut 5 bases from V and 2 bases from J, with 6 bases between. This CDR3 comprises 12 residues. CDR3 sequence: CASSASNTEAFF. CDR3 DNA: TGTGCCAGCAGCGCTAGTAACACTGAAGCTTTCTTT.

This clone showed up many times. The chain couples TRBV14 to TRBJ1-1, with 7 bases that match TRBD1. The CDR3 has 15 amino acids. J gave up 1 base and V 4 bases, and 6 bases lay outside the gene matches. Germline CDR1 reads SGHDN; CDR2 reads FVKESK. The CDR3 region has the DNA TGTGCCAGCAGCCCGCTAGGGACAGCGAACACTGAAGCTTTCTTT. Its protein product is CASSPLGTANTEAFF.

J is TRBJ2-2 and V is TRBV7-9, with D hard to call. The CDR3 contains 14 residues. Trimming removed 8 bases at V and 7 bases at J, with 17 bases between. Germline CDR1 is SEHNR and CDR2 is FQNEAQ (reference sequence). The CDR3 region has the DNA TGTGCCAGCGGTACGAGGAGTCTCCTCGGGGAGCTGTTTTTT. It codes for CASGTRSLLGELFF.

CDR3 residues: CASSNQGSRYNEQFF. The CDR3 region has the DNA TGTGCCAGCAGCAATCAGGGGTCGCGGTACAATGAGCAGTTCTTC. This sequence joins TRBV7-9 and TRBJ2-1; the D gene is possibly TRBD1 (6 bases). Per germline, CDR1 SEHNR and CDR2 FQNEAQ (reference sequence). This CDR3 contains 15 residues. V shed 5 bases and J shed 4 bases, with 15 bases lying between them.

CDR3 nucleotides: TGTGCCAGCAGCCCGGAAGGTGGAGATTTGGGAGGCTACACCTTC. Translating it yields CASSPEGGDLGGYTF. This chain uses TRBV7-2 with TRBJ1-2; D not certain. Trimming pared 5 bases from V and 8 bases from J, leaving 21 bases between. CDR1 is SGHTA and CDR2 is FQGNSA in the germline V gene. This CDR3 is built from 15 residues.

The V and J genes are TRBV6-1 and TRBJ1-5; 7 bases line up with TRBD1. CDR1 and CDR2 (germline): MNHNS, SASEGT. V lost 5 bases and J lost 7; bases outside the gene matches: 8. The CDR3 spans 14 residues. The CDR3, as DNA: TGTGCCAGCAGTAGAGGGGGCGAGCAACAGCCCCAGCATTTT. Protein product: CASSRGGEQQPQHF.

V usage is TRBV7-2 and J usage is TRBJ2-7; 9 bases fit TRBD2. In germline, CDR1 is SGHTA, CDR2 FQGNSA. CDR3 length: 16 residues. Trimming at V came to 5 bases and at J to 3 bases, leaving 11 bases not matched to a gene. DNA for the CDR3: TGTGCCAGCAGCAACCTAGCGGGAATGGGACTCTACGAGCAGTACTTC. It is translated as CASSNLAGMGLYEQYF. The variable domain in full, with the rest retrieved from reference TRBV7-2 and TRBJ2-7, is GAGVSQSPSNKVTEKGKDVELRCDPISGHTALYWYRQSLGQGLEFLIYFQGNSAPDKSGLPSDRFSAERTGGSVSTLTIQRTQQEDSAVYLCASSNLAGMGLYEQYFGPGTRLTVT.

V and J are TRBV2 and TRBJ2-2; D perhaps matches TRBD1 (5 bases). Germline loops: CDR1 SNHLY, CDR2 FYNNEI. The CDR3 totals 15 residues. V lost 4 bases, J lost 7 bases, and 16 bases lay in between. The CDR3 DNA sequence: TGTGCCAGCAGTGGGGGAAAGGGGTCCTTCGGGGAGCTGTTTTTT. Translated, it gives CASSGGKGSFGELFF.

In nucleotides, the CDR3 is TGTGCCAGCAGTTTACCAGTAGCCAAAAACATTCAGTACTTC. Protein: CASSLPVAKNIQYF. V and J are TRBV28 and TRBJ2-4; D remains unclear. V was cut by 2 bases and J by 0 bases, with 5 bases left in between. Germline CDR1 reads MDHEN; CDR2 reads SYDVKM. This CDR3 is 14 amino acids long.